This T cell receptor (beta chain) was identified in a study of shared clonotypes between healthy human individuals. Across the whole study: Per donor, CD8 memory used one plate, CD8 naive used two, CD4 memory used three and CD4 naive used three. Study-wide results and limits: Relative to memory subsets, naive subsets generally showed larger estimated richness.

The germline V gene encodes CDR1 MNHNS and CDR2 SASEGT. V was pared by 1 base and J by 3 bases, with 4 bases of the junction left unmatched. This CDR3 has 15 amino acids. Assay: immunoSEQ multiplex PCR; the TCRdb copy retains only in-frame clones and omits some. The table has some 2,100,000 clones, approximately 96% seen once. Turning to this clone: The antigen is not known.

The TCR comes from a man between 18 and 35 years old in good health. The chain links TRBV6-1 to TRBJ2-7, with 9 positions matching TRBD2. Sequencing input: naive CD4+ T cells sorted from blood. Described subset: CD45RA+ positively selected. Here the CDR3 DNA reads TGTGCCAGCAGTGAAGGGGGTAGCGGGGGCTACGAGCAGTACTTC. This encodes CASSEGGSGGYEQYF.